The 19 T cell receptor beta chains given below trace back to one sample, sequenced in a study of T cell responses to AZD1222 COVID-19 vaccine. Clones were sequenced by immunoSEQ multiplex PCR, and TCRdb holds only the in-frame ones, with some missing. Of 70,000 to 80,000 clones detected, 80% to 90% appear once; the ten largest clones hold roughly 2.7%. The sequences come from peripheral blood, collected on day 0 of AZD1222 vaccination. The receptors here all came from an adult in good health.

This rearrangement joins TRBV7-9 to TRBJ1-3; D uncertain. V was trimmed by 5 bases and J by 1 base, leaving 6 bases between them. The CDR3 runs 13 residues. Germline V lookup: CDR1 SEHNR, CDR2 FQNEAQ (reference sequence). CDR3 residues: CASSIGSGNTIYF. The CDR3 bases are TGTGCCAGCAGCATAGGTTCTGGAAACACCATATATTTT.

V is TRBV7-2 and J is TRBJ2-3; 10 positions agree with TRBD2. The CDR3 consists of 18 residues. The V gene end was trimmed by 2 bases and the J gene end by 0 bases; junction bases not matched to a gene: 8. Germline loops: CDR1 SGHTA, CDR2 FQGNSA. The CDR3 DNA sequence: TGTGCCAGCAGCTTAAGGCTAGCGGGGGCACCCAGCACAGATACGCAGTATTTT. This codes for CASSLRLAGAPSTDTQYF.

This clone appeared a single time. This chain connects TRBV6-6 to TRBJ2-3; 9 bases match TRBD1. CDR1 is MNHNY and CDR2 is SVGAGI in the germline V gene (reference sequence). The CDR3 loop spans 14 amino acids. Trimming took 6 bases from V and 2 from J; bases not matched to a gene: 3. The CDR3 region has the DNA TGTGCCAGCAGAGGACAGGGGACCACAGATACGCAGTATTTT. Its protein is CASRGQGTTDTQYF.

The chain combines TRBV5-5 with TRBJ1-2; 7 bases align to TRBD1. The V segment lost 0 bases and the J segment 5 bases; nucleotides outside the gene matches: 1. Germline loops: CDR1 SGHKS, CDR2 YYEKEE (reference sequence). This CDR3 spans 13 amino acids. For the CDR3, the DNA is TGTGCCAGCAGCTTGGAACAGGGGTATGGCTACACCTTC. Residues: CASSLEQGYGYTF.

The chain carries TRBV10-3 and TRBJ2-2; 7 bases align to TRBD1. J gave up 13 bases and V 0 bases, and 5 bases lay outside the gene matches. CDR1 and CDR2 from the germline V gene are ENHRY and SYGVKD. The CDR3 totals 13 residues. The CDR3 nucleotides read TGTGCCATCAGTGAGTCGACAGGGAACGGGCTGTTTTTT. Amino acid sequence: CAISESTGNGLFF.

The V gene is TRBV6-5, the J gene TRBJ2-2; 7 bases line up with TRBD1. Germline V CDR1 and CDR2: MNHEY, SVGAGI. This CDR3 is built from 13 residues. V lost 6 bases to trimming and J lost 6 bases; unmatched junction nucleotides: 4. The CDR3 nucleotides are TGTGCCAGCAGGGGACAGATGGCCGGGGAGCTGTTTTTT. It specifies CASRGQMAGELFF.

This clone showed up just once. The CDR3 here is CASSFRGNNSPLHF. In DNA, the CDR3 is TGTGCCAGCAGTTTCAGGGGGAATAATTCACCCCTCCACTTT. The rearrangement joins TRBV27 to TRBJ1-6, with 7 bases fitting TRBD1. Germline values: CDR1 MNHEY, CDR2 SMNVEV (reference sequence). The CDR3 sequence is 14 residues long. Unmatched junction bases numbered 1, after V lost 3 bases and J lost 5 bases.

This clone was seen a handful of times. The chain recombines TRBV6-1 with TRBJ1-4; 7 bases are shared with TRBD1. The CDR3 length is 15 residues. Trimming took 1 base from V and 5 from J; bases not matched to a gene: 4. Germline CDR1 is MNHNS and CDR2 is SASEGT. The CDR3 coding sequence is TGTGCCAGCAGTGAAGGGGGACAGCCAAATGAAAAACTGTTTTTT. Translation: CASSEGGQPNEKLFF.

The rearrangement joins TRBV4-1 to TRBJ1-2; tentatively, D is TRBD1 (6 bases). Germline V gene lookup returns CDR1 MGHRA and CDR2 YSYEKL. The V and J ends lost 0 bases and 8 bases respectively, with 16 bases between them. The CDR3 is 15 residues long. The CDR3 DNA is TGCGCCAGCAGCCAAGATCAGGGGAAGGGTATGGGCTACACCTTC. Amino acid sequence: CASSQDQGKGMGYTF.

This chain connects TRBV4-1 to TRBJ1-5, with 7 bases identical to TRBD1. This CDR3 has 15 residues. The V and J ends lost 1 base and 3 bases, in that order; junction bases with no gene match: 3. CDR1 is MGHRA and CDR2 is YSYEKL in the germline V gene. This CDR3 reads CASSQAGQVNQPQHF. For the CDR3, the DNA is TGCGCCAGCAGCCAAGCTGGACAGGTCAATCAGCCCCAGCATTTT.

The V call is TRBV3-1 (or the pseudogene TRBV3-2), the J call TRBJ1-1; possible D gene TRBD1, 5 bases. CDR3 length equals 14 residues. Germline values: CDR1 LGHDT, CDR2 YNNKEL (reference sequence). The V end was cut by 1 base, the J end by 7 bases, with 13 bases between. The CDR3 DNA reads TGTGCCAGCAGCCAAGTGGGGCGCGCAATTGAAGCTTTCTTT. Protein: CASSQVGRAIEAFF.

This chain connects TRBV30 to TRBJ1-6; D remains unclear. This CDR3 has 13 amino acids. Germline V lookup: CDR1 GTSNPN, CDR2 SVGIG (reference sequence). Trimming cost V 5 bases and J 7 bases, with 12 bases left between them. The chain's CDR3 is CAWGEGGNSPLHF. The CDR3 coding sequence is TGTGCCTGGGGGGAGGGTGGAAATTCACCCCTCCACTTT.

V usage is TRBV15 and J usage is TRBJ2-1; D not certain. This CDR3 is 15 amino acids long. V dropped 0 bases and J dropped 5 bases, with 11 bases sitting between them. Germline V gene sequence: CDR1 LNHNV, CDR2 YYDKDF (reference sequence). The CDR3 sequence: CATSRDLGSNNEQFF. The CDR3 region has the DNA TGTGCCACCAGCAGAGACCTGGGGTCGAACAATGAGCAGTTCTTC.

This chain links TRBV6-5 with TRBJ2-5, with D possibly TRBD1 on 6 matching bases. CDR3 length: 12 amino acids. The germline gives CDR1 MNHEY, CDR2 SVGAGI. V lost 10 bases to trimming and J lost 2 bases, with 11 bases between them. The CDR3 region has the DNA TGTGCCACCCACAGGGCACAAGAGACCCAGTACTTC. The encoded protein is CATHRAQETQYF.

The V and J genes are TRBV5-1 and TRBJ1-4, with D tentatively TRBD1 (6 bases). This CDR3 region has 14 residues. The germline V gene has CDR1 SGHRS and CDR2 YFSETQ. Trimming took 5 bases from V and 5 from J, leaving 13 bases between them. The chain's CDR3 is CASRQGVGNEKLFF. The CDR3 DNA reads as TGCGCCAGCAGACAGGGAGTCGGGAATGAAAAACTGTTTTTT.

This chain links TRBV7-2 with TRBJ2-5; 9 bases fit TRBD1. J lost 3 bases, V lost 5 bases, and 10 bases had no gene match. The CDR3 is 16 residues long. Per the germline V gene, CDR1 is SGHTA and CDR2 is FQGNSA. CDR3 sequence: CASSVTGTGSEETQYF. CDR3 DNA: TGTGCCAGCAGCGTTACCGGGACAGGGAGTGAAGAGACCCAGTACTTC.

This clone has a single count. The chain combines TRBV6-5 with TRBJ1-6, with TRBD1 as a possible D gene (5 bases). The CDR3 is 14 residues long. The germline V gene has CDR1 MNHEY and CDR2 SVGAGI. Trimming removed 8 bases from V and 10 bases from J, with 18 bases in between. DNA for the CDR3: TGTGCCAGCGCCCTAGGGGATGGGCACTCACCCCTCCACTTT. Translated, it gives CASALGDGHSPLHF.

V is TRBV28 and J is TRBJ2-6; D is uncertain. In germline, CDR1 is MDHEN, CDR2 SYDVKM. The CDR3 is 15 residues long. Trimming stripped 1 base from V and 0 bases from J, with 4 bases between. CDR3 bases: TGTGCCAGCAGTTTATCACCCTCTGGGGCCAACGTCCTGACTTTC. This gives the protein CASSLSPSGANVLTF.

In its sample, this clone was seen a few times. The chain is built from TRBV6-2 or TRBV6-3 and TRBJ2-7, with TRBD2 matching over 7 bases. CDR3 length: 13 residues. Germline V lookup: CDR1 MNHEY, CDR2 SVGEGT. V lost 5 bases, J lost 2 bases, and 3 bases stayed unmatched. The CDR3 DNA sequence: TGTGCCAGCAGTCCACTAGCGACCTACGAGCAGTACTTC. Its protein product is CASSPLATYEQYF.